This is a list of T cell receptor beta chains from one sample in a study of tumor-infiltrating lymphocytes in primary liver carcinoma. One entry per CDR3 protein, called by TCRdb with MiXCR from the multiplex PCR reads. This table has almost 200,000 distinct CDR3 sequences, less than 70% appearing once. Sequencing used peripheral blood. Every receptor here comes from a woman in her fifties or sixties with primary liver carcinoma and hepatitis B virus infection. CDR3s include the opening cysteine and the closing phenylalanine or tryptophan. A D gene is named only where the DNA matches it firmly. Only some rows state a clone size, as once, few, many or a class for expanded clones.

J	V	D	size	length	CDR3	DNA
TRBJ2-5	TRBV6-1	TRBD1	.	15	CASRYWTGSQETQCF	TGTGCCAGCAGGTACTGGACAGGCAGTCAAGAGACCCAGTGTTTC
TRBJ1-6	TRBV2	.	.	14	CASVRDTYNSPLHF	TGTGCCAGCGTCCGGGACACATATAATTCACCCCTCCACTTT
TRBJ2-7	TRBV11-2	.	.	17	CASSLTIVYKSSYEQYF	TGTGCCAGCAGCTTAACTATCGTGTATAAAAGCTCCTACGAGCAGTACTTC
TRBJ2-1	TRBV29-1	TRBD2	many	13	CSVDAGLVNEQFF	TGCAGCGTTGATGCCGGACTAGTCAATGAGCAGTTCTTC
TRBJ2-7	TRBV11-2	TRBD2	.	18	CVSSPGLAPSKGSYEQYF	TGTGTCAGCAGCCCGGGACTAGCACCCTCAAAGGGATCCTACGAGCAGTACTTC
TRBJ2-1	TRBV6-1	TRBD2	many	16	CASSVSLAGVRYEQFF	TGTGCCAGCAGTGTAAGTCTAGCGGGAGTCCGGTATGAGCAGTTCTTC
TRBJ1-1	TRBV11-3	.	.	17	CASSLTGRPTVNTEAFF	TGTGCCAGCAGCTTAACGGGCCGCCCGACAGTGAACACTGAAGCTTTCTTC
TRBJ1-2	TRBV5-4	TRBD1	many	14	CASSLPPTGSGYTF	TGTGCCAGCAGCTTGCCTCCGACAGGGTCCGGCTACACCTTC
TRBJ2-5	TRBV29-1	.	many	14	CSVPEWRDGETQYF	TGCAGCGTTCCAGAATGGCGGGATGGAGAGACCCAGTACTTC
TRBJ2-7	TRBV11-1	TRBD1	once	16	CASSLRPTGALYEQYF	TGTGCCAGCAGCTTAAGGCCCACAGGGGCCCTTTACGAGCAATACTTC
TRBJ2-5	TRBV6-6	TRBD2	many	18	CASSYSSASGRGRETQYF	TGTGCCAGCAGTTACTCTTCGGCTAGCGGGAGGGGGCGGGAGACCCAGTACTTC
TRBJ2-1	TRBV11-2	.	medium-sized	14	CASSSRLLYNEQFF	TGTGCCAGCAGCTCGAGACTCCTATACAATGAGCAGTTCTTC
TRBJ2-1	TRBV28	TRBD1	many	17	CASSPYTGGRKNNEQFF	TGTGCCAGCAGTCCGTATACAGGGGGCCGCAAGAACAATGAGCAGTTCTTC
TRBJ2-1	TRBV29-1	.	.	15	CSVRGGGISYNGQFF	TGCAGCGTTAGGGGTGGCGGGATCTCCTACAATGGGCAGTTCTTC
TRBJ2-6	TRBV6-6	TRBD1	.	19	CASSSFGQARDAGANVPTF	TGTGCCAGCAGCTCCTTCGGACAGGCCCGTGATGCTGGGGCCAACGTCCCGACTTTC
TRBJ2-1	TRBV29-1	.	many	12	CSAVVAGNEQFF	TGCAGCGCTGTGGTGGCTGGCAATGAGCAGTTCTTC
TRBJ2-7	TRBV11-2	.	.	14	CASTYWGPSYERYF	TGTGCCAGCACCTATTGGGGGCCCTCCTACGAGCGATACTTC
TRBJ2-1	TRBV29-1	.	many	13	CSVTGTTGDEQFF	TGCAGCGTGACCGGGACAACGGGCGATGAGCAGTTCTTC
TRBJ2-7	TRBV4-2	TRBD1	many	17	CASSQDPVGQGGYEQYF	TGTGCCAGCAGCCAAGATCCCGTGGGACAGGGTGGTTACGAGCAGTACTTC
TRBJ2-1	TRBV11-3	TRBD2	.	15	CASSVGISGKLEQFF	TGTGCCAGTAGCGTAGGAATTAGCGGGAAGCTTGAGCAGTTCTTC
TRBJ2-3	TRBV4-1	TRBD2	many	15	CASSQGTSSTDTQYF	TGCGCCAGCAGCCAGGGGACTAGCAGCACAGATACGCAGTATTTT
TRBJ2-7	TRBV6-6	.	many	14	CASSYSGSRYEQYF	TGTGCCAGCAGTTACTCGGGGTCTCGGTACGAGCAGTACTTC
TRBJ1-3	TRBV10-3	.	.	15	CAISEGGGHGNTIYF	TGTGCCATCAGTGAGGGCGGGGGGCATGGAAACACCATATATTTT
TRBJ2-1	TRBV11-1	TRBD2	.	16	CASSSTTSWSRNVQFF	TGTGCCAGCAGCTCGACGACTAGCTGGAGCCGCAATGTGCAATTCTTC
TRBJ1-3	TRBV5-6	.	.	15	CASSLARIGGITIYF	TGTGCCAGCAGCTTGGCGAGGATAGGTGGAATCACCATATATTTT
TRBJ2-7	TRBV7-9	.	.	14	CASSLGGGGAEQYF	TGTGCCAGCAGCTTAGGAGGAGGGGGCGCAGAGCAGTACTTC
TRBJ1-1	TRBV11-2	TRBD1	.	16	CASSLAWGQGRAAAFF	TGTGCCAGCAGCTTAGCCTGGGGACAGGGACGTGCTGCAGCTTTCTTT
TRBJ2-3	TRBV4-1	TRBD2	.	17	CASSQEGSGRATDTQYF	TGCGCCAGCAGCCAAGAGGGAAGCGGGAGGGCGACAGATACGCAGTATTTT
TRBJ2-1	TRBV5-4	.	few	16	CVSSETGTPIYNEQFF	TGTGTCAGCAGCGAGACCGGGACACCCATATACAATGAGCAGTTCTTC
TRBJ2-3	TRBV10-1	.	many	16	CASSDPGVTGTDTQYF	TGCGCCAGCAGTGACCCGGGGGTGACAGGCACAGATACGCAGTATTTT
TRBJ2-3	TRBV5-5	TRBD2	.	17	CASSFGGGRTGTDTQYF	TGTGCCAGCAGCTTCGGGGGCGGGAGGACCGGCACAGATACGCAGTATTTT
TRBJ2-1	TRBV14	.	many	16	CASSYPSGSSYNEQFF	TGTGCCAGCAGCTATCCCAGCGGAAGCTCCTACAATGAGCAGTTCTTC
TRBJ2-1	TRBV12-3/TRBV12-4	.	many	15	CASSHNRGGYNEQFF	TGTGCCAGCAGTCACAACAGGGGGGGATACAATGAGCAGTTCTTC
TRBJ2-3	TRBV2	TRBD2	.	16	CASSQGLAGVSDTQYF	TGTGCCAGCAGTCAAGGACTAGCGGGAGTTTCAGATACGCAGTATTTT
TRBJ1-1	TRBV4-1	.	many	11	CASSQQGVAFF	TGCGCCAGCAGCCAACAGGGAGTCGCTTTCTTT
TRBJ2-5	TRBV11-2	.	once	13	CASSSNRVDTQYF	TGTGCCAGCAGCTCCAACAGGGTTGATACCCAGTACTTC
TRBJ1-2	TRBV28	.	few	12	CASSVRWYGYTF	TGTGCCAGCAGCGTCCGGTGGTACGGCTACACCTTC
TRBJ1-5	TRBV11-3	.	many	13	CASSYDSNQPQHF	TGTGCCAGCAGCTACGATAGCAATCAGCCCCAGCATTTT
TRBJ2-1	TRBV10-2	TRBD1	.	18	CASSEMTGTEGSYNEQFF	TGCGCCAGCAGTGAAATGACCGGGACAGAGGGATCCTACAATGAGCAGTTCTTC
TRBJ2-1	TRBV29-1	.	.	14	CSAVAGGSGSEQSF	.
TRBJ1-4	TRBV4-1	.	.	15	CASSRNPGHGEKLFF	TGCGCCAGCAGCCGAAACCCTGGACATGGCGAAAAACTGTTTTTT
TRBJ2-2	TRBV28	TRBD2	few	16	CASSETSGRADGELFF	TGTGCCAGCAGTGAGACTAGCGGGAGGGCCGACGGGGAGCTGTTTTTT
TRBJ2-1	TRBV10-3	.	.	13	CAINWNGQNEEFF	TGTGCCATCAATTGGAACGGACAAAATGAGGAGTTCTTC
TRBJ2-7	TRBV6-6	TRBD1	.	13	CASTKTTGVGQYF	TGTGCCAGTACGAAAACCACAGGGGTCGGGCAGTACTTT
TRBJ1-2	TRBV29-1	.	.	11	CSAEKAYGHTF	TGCAGCGCTGAAAAGGCCTATGGCCACACCTTC
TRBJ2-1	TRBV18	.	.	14	CASSANAGLNEQFF	TGTGCCAGCTCAGCCAATGCTGGGCTCAATGAGCAGTTCTTC
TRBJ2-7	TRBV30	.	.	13	CAWREGPSYEQYF	TGTGCCTGGAGAGAAGGACCGAGCTACGAGCAGTACTTC
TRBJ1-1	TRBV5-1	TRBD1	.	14	CTGSENRGNTEAFF	TGCACCGGCAGCGAGAACAGGGGGAACACTGAAGCTTTCTTT